These 5 T cell receptor beta chains were sequenced from one sample in a study of control samples from healthy donors and cancer patients. This table comes from immunoSEQ multiplex PCR, and its TCRdb copy is limited to in-frame clones, with some not included. The data contain just over 80,000 clones, 94% of them singletons. Sequenced: blood. The receptors were gathered from a woman aged 18-35 years in good health.

The chain joins TRBV29-1 to TRBJ2-1; TRBD2 is a possible D gene (5 bases). CDR1 and CDR2 from the germline V gene are SQVTM and ANQGSEA. The CDR3 is 13 amino acids. With 3 bases removed from V and 7 bases from J, the gap between germline ends came to 13 bases. CDR3 DNA: TGCAGCGTTGATTGGCTAGCAACAAATGAGCAGTTCTTC. It codes for CSVDWLATNEQFF.

This chain links TRBV4-2 with TRBJ1-1; D not certain. Trimming left V 4 bases short and J 6 bases short, with 24 bases between. The CDR3 has 17 amino acids. Germline-derived CDR1 and CDR2 are LGHNA and YNFKEQ. CDR3: CASSPNGVGQKKPEAFF. In DNA form, the CDR3 reads TGTGCCAGCAGCCCGAACGGGGTAGGCCAGAAAAAACCTGAAGCTTTCTTT.

The V call is TRBV5-1, the J call TRBJ1-4; D is uncertain. Between the trimmed V and J ends, which lost 3 bases and 3 bases, there was a span of 12 bases. Germline V CDR1 and CDR2: SGHRS, YFSETQ. This CDR3 comprises 15 residues. CDR3 amino acids: CASSSQPTANEKLFF. The CDR3 nucleotides are TGCGCCAGCAGCTCACAGCCAACCGCTAATGAAAAACTGTTTTTT.

V usage is TRBV6-2 or TRBV6-3 and J usage is TRBJ2-3; D possibly corresponds to TRBD2 (6 bases). Per the germline V gene, CDR1 is MNHEY and CDR2 is SVGEGT. CDR3 length equals 15 residues. Trimming cost V 4 bases and J 2 bases, with 13 bases left between them. The CDR3 reads CASSSVGSSTDTQYF. The CDR3 region has the DNA TGTGCCAGCAGTTCGGTCGGGAGTTCCACAGATACGCAGTATTTT.

The CDR3 region is CASSFGRGPYEQYF. CDR3 nucleotides: TGTGCCAGCAGCTTTGGGAGGGGCCCATACGAGCAGTACTTC. This sequence joins TRBV7-9 and TRBJ2-7; 7 positions match TRBD2. V gave up 3 bases and J gave up 4 bases; unmatched junction bases: 6. Per the germline V gene, CDR1 is SEHNR and CDR2 is FQNEAQ (reference sequence). The CDR3 has 14 residues. Full variable domain (remainder filled in from reference TRBV7-9 and TRBJ2-7): DTGVSQNPRHKITKRGQNVTFRCDPISEHNRLYWYRQTLGQGPEFLTYFQNEAQLEKSRLLSDRFSAERPKGSFSTLEIQRTEQGDSAMYLCASSFGRGPYEQYFGPGTRLTVT.